This is a list of T cell receptor beta chains from one sample in a study of T cell responses to AZD1222 COVID-19 vaccine. The data were produced by immunoSEQ multiplex PCR, yet TCRdb's version contains in-frame clones alone and is incomplete. The data show approximately 73,000 clones, with roughly 82% seen just once and about 3.1% held by the top ten. The sequencing used peripheral blood, collected on day 0 of AZD1222 vaccination. All receptors come from an adult in good health. Each CDR3 is given with its conserved first and last residue. Fields, in order: J gene, D gene, clone size, V gene, CDR3 DNA, CDR3 protein. A D gene is named only where the DNA matches it firmly. Not all rows give a size; the values are once, few, many and, for expanded clones, a class.

j_call: TRBJ2-7
d_call: -
clone_size: -
v_call: TRBV7-3
cdr3_nt: TGTGCCAGCAGCCCAGAGGGGACGGTTACCTACGAGCAGTACTTC
cdr3_aa: CASSPEGTVTYEQYF

j_call: TRBJ1-6
d_call: TRBD1
clone_size: once
v_call: TRBV7-9
cdr3_nt: TGTGCCAGCAGCGCAGGGGGACAGGGCAGCTCACCCCTCCACTTT
cdr3_aa: CASSAGGQGSSPLHF

j_call: TRBJ2-7
d_call: -
clone_size: -
v_call: TRBV5-1
cdr3_nt: TGCGCCAGCAGCTTGGTTTCTGGAACCTACGAGCAGTACTTC
cdr3_aa: CASSLVSGTYEQYF

j_call: TRBJ2-2
d_call: -
clone_size: -
v_call: TRBV4-1
cdr3_nt: TGCGCCAGCAGCCAAGATAGAGGGATCACCGGGGAGCTGTTTTTT
cdr3_aa: CASSQDRGITGELFF

j_call: TRBJ2-1
d_call: -
clone_size: -
v_call: TRBV6-5
cdr3_nt: TGTGCCAGCACCTTCTTCCCCCTTAATGAGCAGTTCTTC
cdr3_aa: CASTFFPLNEQFF

j_call: TRBJ1-2
d_call: -
clone_size: -
v_call: TRBV4-3
cdr3_nt: TGCGCCAGCAGCTACTACCCCACGGGAGCTGGCTACACCTTC
cdr3_aa: CASSYYPTGAGYTF

j_call: TRBJ2-7
d_call: -
clone_size: -
v_call: TRBV5-6
cdr3_nt: TGTGCCAGCAGCTTGGGGCGGGACGGAAGTTACGAGCAGTACTTC
cdr3_aa: CASSLGRDGSYEQYF

j_call: TRBJ2-7
d_call: -
clone_size: -
v_call: TRBV20-1
cdr3_nt: TGCAGTGTTGAAGGGGACCACGAGCAGTACTTC
cdr3_aa: CSVEGDHEQYF

j_call: TRBJ1-5
d_call: -
clone_size: -
v_call: TRBV9
cdr3_nt: TGTGCCAGCAGCGTAGCCGCCGGACCCGGGGATCAGCCCCAGCATTTT
cdr3_aa: CASSVAAGPGDQPQHF

j_call: TRBJ2-2
d_call: -
clone_size: -
v_call: TRBV7-9
cdr3_nt: TGTGCCAGCAGTCCCTCTCGGGTAGCCTACACCGGGGAGCTGTTTTTT
cdr3_aa: CASSPSRVAYTGELFF

j_call: TRBJ2-3
d_call: -
clone_size: few
v_call: TRBV4-3
cdr3_nt: TGCGCCAGCAGCCAAGATCACGGGGCGGATACGCAGTATTTT
cdr3_aa: CASSQDHGADTQYF

j_call: TRBJ2-1
d_call: -
clone_size: once
v_call: TRBV7-2
cdr3_nt: TGTGCCAGCAGCTTATCGTCCGCGACTAGAAAGGGCAATGAGCAGTTCTTC
cdr3_aa: CASSLSSATRKGNEQFF

j_call: TRBJ2-1
d_call: TRBD2
clone_size: -
v_call: TRBV4-2
cdr3_nt: TGTGCCAGCAGCCAAACCGGAGGGACTAGCGGAAATGAGCAGTTCTTC
cdr3_aa: CASSQTGGTSGNEQFF

j_call: TRBJ2-1
d_call: -
clone_size: -
v_call: TRBV5-4
cdr3_nt: TGTGCCAGCAGCCAGGTGGGCGGGGTACGGAATGAGCAGTTCTTC
cdr3_aa: CASSQVGGVRNEQFF

j_call: TRBJ1-1
d_call: -
clone_size: -
v_call: TRBV9
cdr3_nt: TGTGCCAGCAGCGTAGCGGGGATTCCCGACACTGAAGCTTTCTTT
cdr3_aa: CASSVAGIPDTEAFF

j_call: TRBJ1-1
d_call: -
clone_size: -
v_call: TRBV27
cdr3_nt: TGTGCCAGCATCCCTGGAAGGGGTTACACTGAAGCTTTCTTT
cdr3_aa: CASIPGRGYTEAFF

j_call: TRBJ2-3
d_call: TRBD2
clone_size: -
v_call: TRBV7-2
cdr3_nt: TGTGCCAGCAGCCTAGGGACTAGCGGGGGGTCTCGGGGCACAGATACGCAGTATTTT
cdr3_aa: CASSLGTSGGSRGTDTQYF

j_call: TRBJ2-3
d_call: -
clone_size: -
v_call: TRBV7-2
cdr3_nt: TGTGCCAGCAGCTCGGACTATTCAGATACGCAGTATTTT
cdr3_aa: CASSSDYSDTQYF

j_call: TRBJ2-1
d_call: TRBD2
clone_size: once
v_call: TRBV10-1
cdr3_nt: TGCGCCAGCAGTGAAGCCGGGACTAGCGGGGGGCCAGGGAATGAGCAGTTCTTC
cdr3_aa: CASSEAGTSGGPGNEQFF

j_call: TRBJ2-7
d_call: TRBD1
clone_size: -
v_call: TRBV6-5
cdr3_nt: TGTGCCAGCGATGCTCAGGGGGACTACGAGCAGTACTTC
cdr3_aa: CASDAQGDYEQYF

j_call: TRBJ1-4
d_call: TRBD1
clone_size: -
v_call: TRBV6-5
cdr3_nt: TGTGCCAGCAGTTCTACAGGGGGTCTTGGGGAAAAACTGTTTTTT
cdr3_aa: CASSSTGGLGEKLFF

j_call: TRBJ2-2
d_call: -
clone_size: -
v_call: TRBV6-2/TRBV6-3
cdr3_nt: TGTGCCAGCAGTTACTCGAACCCCGGGGAGCTGTTTTTT
cdr3_aa: CASSYSNPGELFF

j_call: TRBJ2-5
d_call: -
clone_size: -
v_call: TRBV5-1
cdr3_nt: TGCGCCAGCAGCTTGGGGGGAGGAGAGACCCAGTACTTC
cdr3_aa: CASSLGGGETQYF

j_call: TRBJ2-7
d_call: TRBD2
clone_size: once
v_call: TRBV7-9
cdr3_nt: TGTGCCAGCAGCTTCCTGAGCGGGAAAGCCTACGAGCAGTACTTC
cdr3_aa: CASSFLSGKAYEQYF